These 25 T cell receptor beta chains originate from one sample sequenced in a study of cytomegalovirus exposure and HLA in healthy donors. Vbeta (60) and Jbeta (13) primers were used in the PCR. The data were produced by immunoSEQ multiplex PCR, yet TCRdb's version contains in-frame clones alone and is incomplete. The sample has roughly 97,000 clones; roughly a tenth are singletons. The material sequenced was PBMCs. The receptors derive from a man aged 40-55 years in good health and CMV-seropositive.

The rearrangement links TRBV10-1 to TRBJ1-1; 7 bases align to TRBD1. V was clipped by 6 bases and J by 3 bases; unmatched bases: 4. The CDR3 has 13 residues. Germline assignment: CDR1 WNHNN and CDR2 SYGVQD (reference sequence). The CDR3 coding sequence is TGCGCCAGCAGACAGGGGATCGACACTGAAGCTTTCTTT. Its protein is CASRQGIDTEAFF.

A few counts support this clone. The chain is built from TRBV19 and TRBJ1-2; TRBD1 aligns across 7 bases. Germline loops: CDR1 LNHDA, CDR2 SQIVND (reference sequence). The J segment lost 14 bases and the V segment lost 3 bases, leaving 18 bases of the junction unmatched. This CDR3 region has 15 residues. The CDR3 loop is CASSISTTGPLRGTF. CDR3 DNA: TGTGCCAGTAGTATTTCTACTACGGGACCACTCAGGGGGACCTTC.

The genes are TRBV19 and TRBJ2-1, with 9 bases that match TRBD2. Germline V gives CDR1 LNHDA, CDR2 SQIVND (reference sequence). With V trimmed by 7 bases and J by 10 bases, 11 bases remained unmatched. The CDR3 extends over 14 amino acids. CDR3 in DNA: TGTGCCAGTACCGGCGGGAGGGCCGGCGGGGAGCAGTTCTTC. It codes for CASTGGRAGGEQFF.

CDR3 nucleotides: TGTGCCAGCAGTTCCCGACAGGGGGCAGGCACTGAAGCTTTCTTT. This sequence encodes CASSSRQGAGTEAFF. V gene TRBV6-1 combines with J gene TRBJ1-1; 10 bases align to TRBD1. This CDR3 comprises 15 residues. Trimming took 5 bases from V and 4 from J; bases not matched to a gene: 7. The germline V gene encodes CDR1 MNHNS and CDR2 SASEGT.

This chain links TRBV7-2 with TRBJ2-2, with D tentatively TRBD2 (6 bases). V lost 5 bases and J lost 2, with 12 bases in between. The CDR3 loop spans 15 amino acids. Per germline, CDR1 SGHTA and CDR2 FQGNSA. The CDR3 loop is CASSPGELNTGELFF. The CDR3 region has the DNA TGTGCCAGCAGCCCGGGAGAATTAAACACCGGGGAGCTGTTTTTT.

This clone has more than one count but fewer than ten. This chain links TRBV29-1 with TRBJ2-7; TRBD1 matches 8 bases. This CDR3 is 13 amino acids long. From germline, CDR1 is SQVTM and CDR2 ANQGSEA. J gave up 0 bases and V 6 bases, and 4 bases lay outside the gene matches. The CDR3 region has the DNA TGCAGCGTCCGGGACAGGTCCTCCTACGAGCAGTACTTC. Translation gives CSVRDRSSYEQYF.

This rearrangement joins TRBV7-9 to TRBJ2-1; 7 bases match TRBD2. V shed 5 bases and J 10 bases; nucleotides not matched to a gene: 8. Germline V gene sequence: CDR1 SEHNR, CDR2 FQNEAQ (reference sequence). The CDR3 spans 13 residues. CDR3 in DNA: TGTGCCAGCAGCCCTCTCCCCGGGAGGGAGCAGTTCTTC. Translating gives CASSPLPGREQFF.

This clone was found a few times. The chain links TRBV5-5 to TRBJ2-3, with D possibly being TRBD2 (5 bases). Looked up from germline, CDR1 is SGHKS and CDR2 is YYEKEE (reference sequence). The CDR3 is 13 amino acids. Trimming removed 4 bases at V and 7 bases at J, with 13 bases between. CDR3 amino acids: CASSQRDVNTQYF. The DNA for the CDR3 is TGTGCCAGCAGCCAGAGGGATGTAAATACGCAGTATTTT.

This clone was seen only a few times. The chain uses TRBV6-1 and TRBJ1-1; the D gene is possibly TRBD1 (5 bases). This CDR3 is 12 amino acids long. Trimming stripped 6 bases from V and 2 bases from J, with 7 bases between. CDR1 is MNHNS and CDR2 is SASEGT in the germline V gene. The CDR3 here is CASRGGNTEAFF. CDR3 DNA: TGTGCCAGCAGGGGGGGAAACACTGAAGCTTTCTTT.

The rearrangement joins TRBV4-1 to TRBJ2-7; 10 bases match TRBD1. This CDR3 region has 15 residues. V lost 4 bases to trimming and J lost 6 bases; unmatched junction nucleotides: 9. Germline CDR1 and CDR2: MGHRA and YSYEKL. CDR3 residues: CASSLSGTGVTEQYF. The CDR3 DNA reads as TGCGCCAGCAGCCTCTCGGGGACAGGGGTCACCGAGCAGTACTTC.

The V and J genes are TRBV6-5 and TRBJ1-3; D uncertain. The CDR3 is 14 amino acids. Germline-derived CDR1 and CDR2 are MNHEY and SVGAGI. V lost 6 bases and J 0 bases, leaving 9 bases between the germline ends. The CDR3 here is CASSVFGSGNTIYF. The CDR3, as DNA: TGTGCCAGCAGCGTCTTCGGCTCTGGAAACACCATATATTTT.

The chain joins TRBV30 to TRBJ2-7; perhaps TRBD2 as D (7 bases). This CDR3 region has 14 residues. The germline gives CDR1 GTSNPN, CDR2 SVGIG (reference sequence). Between the trimmed V and J ends, which lost 2 bases and 0 bases, there was a span of 11 bases. The CDR3, as DNA: TGTGCCTGGAGTAGGGGGGGATACTCCTACGAGCAGTACTTC. It codes for CAWSRGGYSYEQYF. The full variable domain, rest sourced from reference TRBV30 and TRBJ2-7, is SQTIHQWPATLVQPVGSPLSLECTVEGTSNPNLYWYRQAAGRGLQLLFYSVGIGQISSEVPQNLSASRPQDRQFILSSKKLLLSDSGFYLCAWSRGGYSYEQYFGPGTRLTVT.

The sample holds a few counts of this clone. The V gene is TRBV6-5, the J gene TRBJ1-1; D not certain. Between the trimmed V and J ends, which lost 11 bases and 1 base, there was a span of 11 bases. Per the germline V gene, CDR1 is MNHEY and CDR2 is SVGAGI. This CDR3 region has 12 residues. The CDR3: CASRPGNTEAFF. CDR3 bases: TGTGCCTCCCGGCCGGGGAACACTGAAGCTTTCTTT.

The rearrangement uses TRBV6-1 and TRBJ2-7, with D perhaps TRBD2 (5 bases). This CDR3 comprises 13 residues. Trimming stripped 11 bases from V and 5 bases from J, with 19 bases between. CDR1 is MNHNS, CDR2 SASEGT, per germline. The CDR3, as DNA: TGTGCCTCTATGGTAGCGCGTTGGAACGAGCAGTACTTC. Translated: CASMVARWNEQYF.

This clone occurred a few times. The V call is TRBV19, the J call TRBJ1-5; D perhaps matches TRBD1 (6 bases). CDR1 and CDR2 (germline): LNHDA, SQIVND (reference sequence). The ends were cut back, 8 bases at V and 1 base at J, with 24 bases in the middle. The CDR3 sequence is 18 residues long. DNA for the CDR3: TGTGCCAGTTATGAAACGGGGGGGCGAGGTTTAAGCAATCAGCCCCAGCATTTT. Amino acids: CASYETGGRGLSNQPQHF.

This clone was seen more than once but under ten times. The rearrangement uses TRBV5-1 and TRBJ2-7; TRBD2 aligns across 8 bases. J gave up 7 bases and V 4 bases, and 13 bases lay outside the gene matches. CDR3 length: 15 amino acids. Germline CDR1 is SGHRS and CDR2 is YFSETQ. The DNA for the CDR3 is TGCGCCAGCAGCCTGGGGGCAGCGGGAGAAGGGGAGCAGTACTTC. Translating it yields CASSLGAAGEGEQYF. Full variable domain (remainder filled in from reference TRBV5-1 and TRBJ2-7): KAGVTQTPRYLIKTRGQQVTLSCSPISGHRSVSWYQQTPGQGLQFLFEYFSETQRNKGNFPGRFSGRQFSNSRSEMNVSTLELGDSALYLCASSLGAAGEGEQYFGPGTRLTVT.

This clone was detected only a few times. V gene TRBV11-2 combines with J gene TRBJ1-2; maybe TRBD1 (6 bases). Germline assignment: CDR1 SGHAT and CDR2 FQNNGV. The V end lost 6 bases, the J end lost 8 bases, and 16 bases lay between the germline ends. This CDR3 has 13 residues. DNA for the CDR3: TGTGCCAGCAGTTGGGGGGGCTTTGGAGGCTACACCTTC. It is translated as CASSWGGFGGYTF.

The table lists this clone with a few counts. This chain links TRBV7-9 with TRBJ2-2; perhaps TRBD2 as D (5 bases). Germline assignment: CDR1 SEHNR and CDR2 FQNEAQ (reference sequence). Trimming stripped 5 bases from V and 0 bases from J, with 16 bases between. The CDR3 length is 17 residues. CDR3 coding DNA: TGTGCCAGCAGCAGGACCTTTGGAGGCGCGAACACCGGGGAGCTGTTTTTT. Protein product: CASSRTFGGANTGELFF.

The chain combines TRBV2 with TRBJ2-1; D is perhaps TRBD2 (7 bases). From germline, CDR1 is SNHLY and CDR2 FYNNEI. Deletions cut 7 bases from V and 3 bases from J, with 13 bases between. The CDR3 totals 14 residues. The CDR3: CASKGRGIYNEQFF. CDR3 nucleotides: TGTGCCAGCAAGGGGAGGGGGATCTACAATGAGCAGTTCTTC.

This chain connects TRBV6-5 to TRBJ2-2; weak D call: TRBD2 (6 bases). The germline CDR1 and CDR2 sequences are MNHEY and SVGAGI. V was trimmed by 4 bases and J by 5 bases, leaving 17 bases between them. CDR3 size: 16 residues. The CDR3 here is CASSSLGGESTGELFF. In DNA form, the CDR3 reads TGTGCCAGCAGTTCCCTAGGAGGGGAGAGTACCGGGGAGCTGTTTTTT.

The sample holds a few counts of this clone. The chain's CDR3 is CASRLEGLGGLEAFF. The CDR3 nucleotides are TGTGCCAGCAGGTTGGAGGGCCTTGGAGGTTTGGAAGCTTTCTTT. V is TRBV28 and J is TRBJ1-1; D is unclear. CDR3 length: 15 amino acids. Germline V lookup: CDR1 MDHEN, CDR2 SYDVKM. V shed 6 bases and J shed 8 bases, with 22 bases lying between them.

The rearrangement uses TRBV18 and TRBJ1-4; TRBD1 matches at 12 bases. Trimming at V came to 3 bases and at J to 8 bases, leaving 4 bases not matched to a gene. The CDR3 has 15 residues. The germline V gene encodes CDR1 KGHSH and CDR2 LQKENI. CDR3 sequence reads: CASSPAGTGGEKLFF. Written as DNA, the CDR3 is TGTGCCAGCTCACCCGCCGGGACAGGGGGCGAAAAACTGTTTTTT.

This rearrangement joins TRBV5-4 to TRBJ2-2, with TRBD2 matching over 13 bases. Germline CDR1 SGHNT, CDR2 YYREEE (reference sequence). Losses at the gene ends were 3 bases for V and 6 bases for J; bases not matched to a gene: 2. This CDR3 is 15 amino acids long. The CDR3 here is CASSWTSGSPGELFF. CDR3 in DNA: TGTGCCAGCAGCTGGACTAGCGGGAGCCCCGGGGAGCTGTTTTTT.

The V and J genes are TRBV29-1 and TRBJ2-7; a weak D match, TRBD1 (6 bases). The germline V gene encodes CDR1 SQVTM and CDR2 ANQGSEA. The V end lost 4 bases, the J end lost 5 bases, and 12 bases lay between the germline ends. The CDR3 spans 12 residues. CDR3 amino acids: CSVGYGDNEQYF. The CDR3 DNA reads TGCAGCGTTGGATACGGGGACAACGAGCAGTACTTC.

A few counts support this clone. The V and J genes are TRBV11-2 and TRBJ2-7; TRBD2 might be the D (6 bases). V lost 6 bases and J 9 bases, leaving 15 bases between the germline ends. The CDR3 sequence is 12 residues long. Germline lookup yields CDR1 SGHAT and CDR2 FQNNGV. The chain's CDR3 is CASSPQTRRQYF. Written as DNA, the CDR3 is TGTGCCAGCAGTCCGCAGACTAGGAGGCAGTACTTC.